The T cell receptor beta chain described here comes from a study of cytomegalovirus exposure and HLA in healthy donors. PCR involved 60 Vbeta and 13 Jbeta primers. Sequencing used immunoSEQ multiplex PCR; TCRdb keeps in-frame clones, though not all of them. The data hold about 170,000 clones, with roughly 82% observed a single time. Sequencing input: PBMCs. This clonotype originated in a girl aged 10 to 17 in good health and CMV-seropositive.

CDR3 amino acids: CASSLGLAGAYEQYF. CDR3 nucleotide sequence: TGTGCCAGCAGCTTAGGACTAGCGGGGGCCTACGAGCAGTACTTC. V and J are TRBV7-8 and TRBJ2-7; 12 nucleotides line up with TRBD2. Germline loops: CDR1 SGHVS, CDR2 FQNEAQ. This CDR3 is built from 15 residues. V was clipped by 1 base and J by 2 bases; unmatched bases: 0.